This TCR beta chain was documented in a study of blood T cells in healthy people across ages. A second PCR of about 7 to 12 cycles used a sample-barcoded 5' primer and a J-beta primer mix. TCRdb independently ran MiXCR on the 5' RACE reads; one entry per CDR3 protein. This table has about 1.4 million distinct CDR3 sequences, 59% appearing once. This TCR derives from a man aged 18 to 30 in good health. The source material was blood.

The CDR3 spells CARGSGGTGYTDTQYF. DNA for the CDR3: TGTGCCAGGGGTTCTGGGGGGACAGGATACACAGATACGCAGTATTTT. The genes are TRBV28 and TRBJ2-3; 8 bases align to TRBD1. From germline, CDR1 is MDHEN and CDR2 SYDVKM. The length of the CDR3 is 16 residues. After removal of 9 bases from V and 2 bases from J, the junction contained 13 bases not matched to a gene.